This TCR beta chain is from a study of blood T cell repertoires in COVID-19. TCRdb keeps only in-frame clones here, not all; method: immunoSEQ multiplex PCR. The sample shows around 300,000 clones, 80% to 95% of them seen only once. V shed 2 bases and J 6 bases; nucleotides not matched to a gene: 9. Germline V lookup: CDR1 SGHTA, CDR2 FQGNSA. The CDR3 loop spans 17 amino acids. The chain joins TRBV7-2 to TRBJ2-2; 10 bases fit TRBD2. The clonotype originates from a woman in her thirties who had recovered from COVID-19. Sequences were obtained from PBMCs or T cells enriched from blood (not recorded which). The CDR3 nucleotides are TGTGCCAGCAGCTTATCTCGGCTAGCGGGAGTCCCCGGGGAGCTGTTTTTT. Translation: CASSLSRLAGVPGELFF.